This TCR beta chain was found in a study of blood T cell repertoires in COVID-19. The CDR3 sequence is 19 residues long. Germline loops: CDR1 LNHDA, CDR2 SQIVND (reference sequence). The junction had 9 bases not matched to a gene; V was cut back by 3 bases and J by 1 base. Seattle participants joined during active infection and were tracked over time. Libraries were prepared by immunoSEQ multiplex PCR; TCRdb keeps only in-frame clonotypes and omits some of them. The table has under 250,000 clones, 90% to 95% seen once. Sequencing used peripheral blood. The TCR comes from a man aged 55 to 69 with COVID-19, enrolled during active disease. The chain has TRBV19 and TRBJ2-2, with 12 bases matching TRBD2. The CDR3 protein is CASSIELLAGGVNTGELFF. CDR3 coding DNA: TGTGCCAGTAGTATCGAGTTACTAGCGGGAGGAGTGAACACCGGGGAGCTGTTTTTT.